The clone carrying this T cell receptor beta chain has more than one count but fewer than ten. Its specificity is unknown. Germline V gene sequence: CDR1 SGHRS, CDR2 YFSETQ. CDR3 length equals 15 residues. Deletions cut 4 bases from V and 6 bases from J, with 18 bases between. This specimen comes from a study of early T cells in non-severe SARS-CoV-2 infection. In the study overall: Chains from this unsorted whole-blood bulk RNA could not be paired. Study-level results: Sequences matched to VDJdb favored anti-spike CD8 responses, while private and CD4 specificities were missed.

As part of library construction, unique molecular identifiers were attached to individual cDNA molecules. TCRdb re-derived calls from the 5' RACE reads in MiXCR, one entry per CDR3 protein. The sample lists roughly 100,000 distinct CDR3 sequences, about 12% occurring once. The chain uses TRBV5-1 and TRBJ2-3; D might be TRBD2 (7 bases). This sequence originates from an adult who was a healthcare worker with PCR-confirmed SARS-CoV-2 infection or an uninfected control (not recorded which). The sample consisted of whole blood. The CDR3 DNA sequence: TGCGCCAGCAGCCCCGGACTAGTGGGGGCGGATACGCAGTATTTT. Amino acid sequence: CASSPGLVGADTQYF. Complete variable domain (other parts from reference TRBV5-1 and TRBJ2-3): KAGVTQTPRYLIKTRGQQVTLSCSPISGHRSVSWYQQTPGQGLQFLFEYFSETQRNKGNFPGRFSGRQFSNSRSEMNVSTLELGDSALYLCASSPGLVGADTQYFGPGTRLTVL.